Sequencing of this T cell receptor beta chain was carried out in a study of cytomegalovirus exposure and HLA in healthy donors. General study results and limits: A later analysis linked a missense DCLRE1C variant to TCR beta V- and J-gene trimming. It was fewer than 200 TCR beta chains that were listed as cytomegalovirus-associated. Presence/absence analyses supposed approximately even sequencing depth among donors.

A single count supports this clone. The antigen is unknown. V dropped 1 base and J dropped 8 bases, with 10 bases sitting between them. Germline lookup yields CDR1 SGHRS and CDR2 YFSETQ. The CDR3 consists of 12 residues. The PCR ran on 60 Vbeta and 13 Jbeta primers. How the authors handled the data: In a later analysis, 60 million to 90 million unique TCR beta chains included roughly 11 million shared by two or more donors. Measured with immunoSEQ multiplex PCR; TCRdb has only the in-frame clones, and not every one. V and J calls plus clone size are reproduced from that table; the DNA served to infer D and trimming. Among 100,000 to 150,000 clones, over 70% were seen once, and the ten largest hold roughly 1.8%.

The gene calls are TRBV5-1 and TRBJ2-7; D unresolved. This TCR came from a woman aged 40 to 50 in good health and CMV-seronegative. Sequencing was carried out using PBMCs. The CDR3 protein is CASSLTPTQQYF. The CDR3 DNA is TGCGCCAGCAGCTTGACGCCTACCCAGCAGTACTTC.